This entry lists 28 T cell receptor beta chains sequenced from one sample in a study of blood T cell repertoires in COVID-19. Repertoires were generated with immunoSEQ multiplex PCR, while TCRdb's copy carries only in-frame clones and drops some. The data contain 150,000 to 200,000 clones, around 90% of them singletons. Sequences were obtained from peripheral blood. The receptors stem from a man between 60 and 75 years old with acute or convalescent COVID-19.

This chain links TRBV30 with TRBJ1-1, with 7 bases identical to TRBD1. The CDR3 covers 16 residues. Germline CDR1 and CDR2: GTSNPN and SVGIG (reference sequence). The junction had 10 bases not matched to a gene; V was cut back by 2 bases and J by 1 base. The CDR3 loop is CAWSKLGRDRNTEAFF. CDR3 DNA sequence: TGTGCCTGGAGTAAGTTAGGCCGGGACAGGAACACTGAAGCTTTCTTT.

The chain is built from TRBV7-3 and TRBJ1-2; TRBD1 matches at 9 bases. The germline V gene has CDR1 SGHTA and CDR2 FQGTGA. This CDR3 has 13 residues. The V gene end was trimmed by 5 bases and the J gene end by 8 bases; junction bases not matched to a gene: 6. CDR3 DNA: TGTGCCAGCAGCCCACAGGGGGCTGACGGCTACACCTTC. Translating gives CASSPQGADGYTF.

This chain uses TRBV24-1 with TRBJ1-5; the D gene is possibly TRBD1 (5 bases). There are 13 residues in the CDR3. Germline CDR1 is KGHDR and CDR2 is SFDVKD. V was trimmed by 5 bases and J by 6 bases, leaving 10 bases between them. This chain's CDR3 is CATSVRGGQPQHF. The CDR3 nucleotides read TGTGCCACCAGTGTAAGGGGCGGTCAGCCCCAGCATTTT.

The chain recombines TRBV2 with TRBJ1-5; maybe TRBD1 (5 bases). The V and J ends lost 1 base and 6 bases respectively, with 7 bases between them. The CDR3 extends over 13 amino acids. CDR1 and CDR2 (germline): SNHLY, FYNNEI. The CDR3 spells CASSEGGGQPQHF. The CDR3 DNA reads TGTGCCAGCAGTGAAGGGGGGGGTCAGCCCCAGCATTTT.

This clone was seen just once. This chain uses TRBV7-9 with TRBJ2-2, with D possibly being TRBD2 (6 bases). The CDR3 extends over 17 amino acids. V lost 5 bases, J lost 9 bases, and 25 bases lay in between. Germline lookup yields CDR1 SEHNR and CDR2 FQNEAQ (reference sequence). The CDR3 DNA is TGTGCCAGCAGCGCCCTATCCGGGGGAACCTCTCCACGGGAGCTGTTTTTT. This encodes CASSALSGGTSPRELFF.

V is TRBV27 and J is TRBJ2-3; D remains ambiguous. The CDR3 is 15 residues long. V was clipped by 0 bases and J by 3 bases, with 10 bases between them. The V gene's germline CDR1 is MNHEY and CDR2 SMNVEV (reference sequence). The CDR3 region is CASSLSIQVTDTQYF. CDR3 bases: TGTGCCAGCAGTTTATCGATCCAGGTGACAGATACGCAGTATTTT.

V usage is TRBV3-1 (or the pseudogene TRBV3-2) and J usage is TRBJ2-5; 8 nucleotides match TRBD2. This CDR3 has 20 amino acids. Per germline, CDR1 LGHDT and CDR2 YNNKEL (reference sequence). V lost 0 bases, J lost 5 bases, and 20 bases stayed unmatched. The CDR3 nucleotides are TGTGCCAGCAGCCAAGAGGGCAGGGGAGAGTGGCGGGAGGCCCCTGAGACCCAGTACTTC. Translating it yields CASSQEGRGEWREAPETQYF.

The chain carries TRBV7-9 and TRBJ1-2, with D tentatively TRBD1 (6 bases). Germline-derived CDR1 and CDR2 are SEHNR and FQNEAQ (reference sequence). Trimming took 5 bases from V and 0 from J, leaving 7 bases between them. The CDR3 runs to 13 residues. The CDR3 DNA reads as TGTGCCAGCAGCCGACAGGCTAACTATGGCTACACCTTC. Protein sequence: CASSRQANYGYTF.

This chain connects TRBV6-5 to TRBJ1-1, with a weak D call TRBD1 (6 bases). V was pared by 6 bases and J by 2 bases, with 13 bases between. The CDR3 totals 14 residues. The germline V gene has CDR1 MNHEY and CDR2 SVGAGI. For the CDR3, the DNA is TGTGCCAGCAGCCCCGGACAGAAAAACACTGAAGCTTTCTTT. Protein: CASSPGQKNTEAFF.

The V call is TRBV6-5, the J call TRBJ1-1; tentative D call: TRBD1 (6 bases). This CDR3 has 11 residues. Between the trimmed V and J ends, which lost 6 bases and 6 bases, there was a span of 8 bases. Germline CDR1 reads MNHEY; CDR2 reads SVGAGI. This CDR3 reads CASSRGAEAFF. Here the CDR3 DNA reads TGTGCCAGCAGCAGGGGAGCTGAAGCTTTCTTT.

The chain couples TRBV9 to TRBJ2-1; D might be TRBD2 (6 bases). This CDR3 is 13 amino acids long. V lost 7 bases and J 4 bases, leaving 12 bases between the germline ends. Germline-derived CDR1 and CDR2 are SGDLS and YYNGEE. The DNA for the CDR3 is TGTGCCAGCGGAGGGGCTGCTTACAATGAGCAGTTCTTC. Translating it yields CASGGAAYNEQFF.

This chain links TRBV11-1 with TRBJ2-3; 10 bases fit TRBD1. The CDR3 is made up of 15 amino acids. J was trimmed by 1 base and V by 5 bases; bases with no gene match: 3. Germline lookup yields CDR1 SGHAT and CDR2 FQDESV (reference sequence). CDR3 sequence (DNA): TGTGCCAGCAGCGACGGGACAGGGGGCACAGATACGCAGTATTTT. Protein product: CASSDGTGGTDTQYF.

V usage is TRBV3-1 (or the pseudogene TRBV3-2) and J usage is TRBJ1-2, with TRBD1 as a possible D gene (6 bases). Per germline, CDR1 LGHDT and CDR2 YNNKEL (reference sequence). The CDR3 contains 16 residues. Trimming pared 3 bases from V and 2 bases from J, leaving 16 bases between. CDR3 nucleotide sequence: TGTGCCAGCAGCCACGGCGTGGGGGCCCGAAACTATGGCTACACCTTC. Its translation: CASSHGVGARNYGYTF.

The chain couples TRBV5-1 to TRBJ1-1; D gene uncertain. Germline loops: CDR1 SGHRS, CDR2 YFSETQ. Trimming took 5 bases from V and 3 from J, leaving 20 bases between them. This CDR3 comprises 16 residues. Here the CDR3 DNA reads TGCGCCAGCAGTGACGTGAGCGGGCCCGGGGACACTGAAGCTTTCTTT. Protein: CASSDVSGPGDTEAFF. Based on the CDR3 plus reference TRBV5-1 and TRBJ1-1, the full variable domain is KAGVTQTPRYLIKTRGQQVTLSCSPISGHRSVSWYQQTPGQGLQFLFEYFSETQRNKGNFPGRFSGRQFSNSRSEMNVSTLELGDSALYLCASSDVSGPGDTEAFFGQGTRLTVV.

The chain carries TRBV24-1 and TRBJ1-2, with 7 positions matching TRBD1. Germline CDR1 is KGHDR and CDR2 is SFDVKD. This CDR3 region has 15 residues. The V gene end was trimmed by 3 bases and the J gene end by 4 bases; junction bases not matched to a gene: 7. The CDR3 DNA follows: TGTGCCACCAGTGATCCCAAGACAGGGACCTATGGCTACACCTTC. Its translation: CATSDPKTGTYGYTF.

V gene TRBV19 combines with J gene TRBJ1-2; 9 nucleotides line up with TRBD1. This CDR3 contains 15 residues. CDR1 and CDR2 from the germline V gene are LNHDA and SQIVND (reference sequence). The ends lost 1 base at V and 6 bases at J; junction bases unmatched: 6. The CDR3 DNA reads TGTGCCAGTAGTATAGCCTCGACAGGGGGAAATGGCTACACCTTC. It is translated as CASSIASTGGNGYTF.

The chain is built from TRBV19 and TRBJ2-5, with TRBD2 as a possible D gene (7 bases). The V and J ends lost 3 bases and 4 bases respectively, with 12 bases between them. CDR3 size: 14 residues. Germline CDR1 is LNHDA and CDR2 is SQIVND (reference sequence). The CDR3 loop is CASSIAGGRETQYF. The DNA of the CDR3 is TGTGCCAGTAGTATTGCCGGGGGGCGAGAGACCCAGTACTTC.

The chain recombines TRBV19 with TRBJ2-2; weak D call: TRBD1 (6 bases). Trimming pared 5 bases from V and 1 base from J, leaving 8 bases between. The V gene's germline CDR1 is LNHDA and CDR2 SQIVND (reference sequence). This CDR3 has 14 amino acids. The CDR3 sequence is CASSQGQNTGELFF. The CDR3 region has the DNA TGTGCCAGTAGTCAGGGACAGAACACCGGGGAGCTGTTTTTT.

V is TRBV3-1 (or the pseudogene TRBV3-2) and J is TRBJ1-1; D is unclear. V gave up 4 bases and J gave up 2 bases, with 11 bases separating them. Per the germline V gene, CDR1 is LGHDT and CDR2 is YNNKEL (reference sequence). The CDR3 spans 14 residues. The CDR3 DNA reads TGTGCCAGCAGCCGCTCCGCGGGAAACACTGAAGCTTTCTTT. Its translation is CASSRSAGNTEAFF.

The chain combines TRBV19 with TRBJ1-6; D possibly corresponds to TRBD1 (5 bases). This CDR3 spans 17 amino acids. Germline lookup yields CDR1 LNHDA and CDR2 SQIVND (reference sequence). V lost 1 base, J lost 4 bases, and 14 bases lay in between. CDR3: CASSIAQRGSYNSPLHF. In nucleotides, the CDR3 is TGTGCCAGTAGTATAGCCCAAAGGGGCAGTTATAATTCACCCCTCCACTTT.

The V and J genes are TRBV5-6 and TRBJ1-5, with unresolved D. The CDR3 is made up of 14 amino acids. In germline, CDR1 is SGHDT, CDR2 YYEEEE. The V end lost 0 bases, the J end lost 4 bases, and 8 bases lay between the germline ends. In DNA form, the CDR3 reads TGTGCCAGCAGCTTGGCCCCGGGGAATCAGCCCCAGCATTTT. Its protein is CASSLAPGNQPQHF.

This clone came up once. The chain carries TRBV28 and TRBJ2-1, with TRBD2 matching over 7 bases. With V trimmed by 4 bases and J by 7 bases, 13 bases remained unmatched. CDR3 length equals 16 residues. From germline, CDR1 is MDHEN and CDR2 SYDVKM. CDR3 sequence: CASSYSSGKLGNEQFF. DNA of the CDR3: TGTGCCAGCAGTTACTCTAGCGGCAAGCTGGGGAATGAGCAGTTCTTC.

This clone was seen just once. A much bigger clone sits one base away, suggesting this may be a read error. V usage is TRBV7-7 and J usage is TRBJ2-2; D is possibly TRBD1 (6 bases). The germline CDR1 and CDR2 sequences are SSHAT and FNYEAQ (reference sequence). V was shortened by 1 base and J by 0 bases, with 6 bases between the two germline ends. This CDR3 is built from 15 residues. This CDR3 reads CASSLGTANTGELFF. CDR3 DNA sequence: TGTGCCAGCAGCTTAGGGACAGCGAACACCGGGGAGCTGTTTTTT.

The rearrangement links TRBV27 to TRBJ1-2, with D possibly TRBD1 on 5 matching bases. The V gene's germline CDR1 is MNHEY and CDR2 SMNVEV (reference sequence). The CDR3 consists of 14 residues. V shed 7 bases and J shed 4 bases, with 16 bases lying between them. The CDR3 DNA reads as TGTGCCAGCACCCGAATGGGGGGGAGCTATGGCTACACCTTC. Residues: CASTRMGGSYGYTF.

This sequence joins TRBV11-2 and TRBJ1-1; 7 nucleotides agree with TRBD1. Germline assignment: CDR1 SGHAT and CDR2 FQNNGV. Germline trimming cut 6 bases from V and 1 base from J; bases unmatched to any gene: 5. The CDR3 totals 14 residues. The CDR3 here is CASRPGTENTEAFF. CDR3 in DNA: TGTGCCAGCAGACCTGGGACAGAGAACACTGAAGCTTTCTTT.

CDR3 nucleotide sequence: TGTGCCAGCAGCTTAGCGTCCGGAGCCCTATACGAGCAGTACGTC. Protein product: CASSLASGALYEQYV. The gene calls are TRBV7-6 and TRBJ2-7; D is unclear. This CDR3 is built from 15 residues. The ends were cut back, 0 bases at V and 4 bases at J, with 13 bases in the middle. Germline V gene lookup returns CDR1 SGHVS and CDR2 FNYEAQ.

J is TRBJ2-2 and V is TRBV30, with TRBD1 matching 10 bases. Trimming at V came to 4 bases and at J to 0 bases, leaving 5 bases not matched to a gene. The germline V gene has CDR1 GTSNPN and CDR2 SVGIG (reference sequence). The length of the CDR3 is 16 residues. CDR3 bases: TGTGCCTGGACATCGGGACAGGGGCCGAACACCGGGGAGCTGTTTTTT. Translating it yields CAWTSGQGPNTGELFF.

The chain has TRBV6-2 or TRBV6-3 and TRBJ1-1; D may be TRBD1 (5 bases). The CDR3 length is 14 residues. V was trimmed by 7 bases and J by 5 bases, leaving 17 bases between them. In germline, CDR1 is MNHEY, CDR2 SVGEGT. The CDR3 spells CASTPGGVTTEAFF. The DNA of the CDR3 is TGTGCCAGCACCCCGGGGGGGGTGACGACTGAAGCTTTCTTT.